This entry lists 5 T cell receptor beta chains sequenced from one sample in a study of T cells in Graves' hyperthyroidism and ophthalmopathy. RNA transcripts served as the template for amplifying TCR beta CDR3 regions. First-round RT-PCR of the TCR CDR3 relied on the HTBI primer set. Each CDR3 protein is one row after TCRdb ran MiXCR on the multiplex PCR reads. The repertoire holds about 640,000 distinct CDR3 sequences, with just under 45% as singletons. Sequenced input: peripheral blood or thyroid tissue (not recorded which). Receptors were obtained from an adult man with Graves' disease, either hyperthyroidism or ophthalmopathy (not recorded which).

The chain combines TRBV7-9 with TRBJ1-5, with D possibly TRBD1 on 6 matching bases. Germline V gives CDR1 SEHNR, CDR2 FQNEAQ (reference sequence). V was pared by 5 bases and J by 3 bases, with 14 bases between. The CDR3 has 15 residues. The chain's CDR3 is CASSGGDKANQPQHF. The CDR3 DNA sequence: TGTGCCAGCAGCGGGGGGGACAAGGCCAATCAGCCCCAGCATTTT.

The gene calls are TRBV10-1 and TRBJ1-2; D is uncertain. This CDR3 comprises 10 residues. Between the trimmed V and J ends, which lost 11 bases and 2 bases, there was a span of 6 bases. Germline CDR1 reads WNHNN; CDR2 reads SYGVQD (reference sequence). The CDR3 loop reads CASFNYGYTF. For the CDR3, the DNA is TGCGCCTCCTTCAACTATGGCTACACCTTC.

A remark on this clonotype: In this CDR3 the conserved last residue, phenylalanine or tryptophan, is missing, so a read error is likely. CDR3 sequence: CASSLGSLGLYEQYL. DNA for the CDR3: TGTGCCAGCAGCTTAGGTAGTCTTGGGCTCTACGAGCAGTACCTC. The rearrangement uses TRBV11-2 and TRBJ2-7; the D is unclear. CDR1 and CDR2 from the germline V gene are SGHAT and FQNNGV. With 1 base removed from V and 3 bases from J, the gap between germline ends came to 13 bases. This CDR3 is 15 amino acids long.

This clonotype was counted a few times. V usage is TRBV10-3 and J usage is TRBJ2-3, with D unresolved. Germline V gene sequence: CDR1 ENHRY, CDR2 SYGVKD. V lost 3 bases and J 2 bases, leaving 9 bases between the germline ends. This CDR3 region has 14 residues. The CDR3 DNA reads as TGTGCCATCAGTGACAGTTCCCTCACAGATACGCAGTATTTT. This sequence encodes CAISDSSLTDTQYF.

The V call is TRBV25-1, the J call TRBJ1-2, with no clear D. The V end lost 6 bases, the J end lost 4 bases, and 15 bases lay between the germline ends. Germline CDR1 is MGHDK and CDR2 is SYGVNS. CDR3 length equals 14 residues. CDR3 region: CASSQIPGFYGYTF. The CDR3 region has the DNA TGTGCCAGCAGCCAGATCCCAGGATTCTATGGCTACACCTTC.